The clone carrying this T cell receptor (beta chain) was counted a few times. What it recognizes is unknown. The sample originates from a study of beta chain features in type 1 diabetes. General study results and limits: Sampled from patients, naive, central memory and Treg TCRB repertoires appeared more similar than those sampled from healthy donors. Although PCR might favor shorter templates, it would do so equally in patients and controls.

V shed 4 bases and J shed 8 bases, with 14 bases lying between them. This CDR3 spans 13 amino acids. Germline assignment: CDR1 ENHRY and CDR2 SYGVKD. As every portion of the isolated RNA was reverse transcribed, the sequencing read expressed TCRB transcripts. Naive, central memory and regulatory T cell samples produced a mean of approximately 4 million reads. Libraries were prepared by immunoSEQ multiplex PCR; TCRdb keeps only in-frame clonotypes and omits some of them. The sample consists of 350,000 to 450,000 clones, about 15% of them appearing once. This chain joins TRBV10-3 and TRBJ1-2, with D possibly matching TRBD1 (6 bases). The sample was naive CD4+ T cells from blood. The TCR originated in a man aged 25 to 45 in good health. The CDR3 DNA reads TGTGCCATCAGTGTCACGCAGGGGAGAGGCTACACCTTC. It yields the protein CAISVTQGRGYTF.